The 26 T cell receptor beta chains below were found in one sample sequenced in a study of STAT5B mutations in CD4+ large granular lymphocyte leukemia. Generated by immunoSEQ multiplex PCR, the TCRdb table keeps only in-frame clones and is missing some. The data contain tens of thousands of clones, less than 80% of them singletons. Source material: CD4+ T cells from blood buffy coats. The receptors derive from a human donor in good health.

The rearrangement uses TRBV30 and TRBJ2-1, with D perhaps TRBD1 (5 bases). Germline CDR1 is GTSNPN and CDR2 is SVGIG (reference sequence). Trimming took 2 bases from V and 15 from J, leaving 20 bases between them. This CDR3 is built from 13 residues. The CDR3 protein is CAWSLGASVATFF. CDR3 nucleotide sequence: TGTGCCTGGAGTTTAGGGGCTTCGGTCGCGACGTTCTTC.

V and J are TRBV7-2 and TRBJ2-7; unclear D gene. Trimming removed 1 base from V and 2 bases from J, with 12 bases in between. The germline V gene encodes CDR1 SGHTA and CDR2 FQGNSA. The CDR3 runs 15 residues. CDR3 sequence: CASSLESTIAYEQYF. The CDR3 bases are TGTGCCAGCAGCTTAGAATCCACAATCGCCTACGAGCAGTACTTC.

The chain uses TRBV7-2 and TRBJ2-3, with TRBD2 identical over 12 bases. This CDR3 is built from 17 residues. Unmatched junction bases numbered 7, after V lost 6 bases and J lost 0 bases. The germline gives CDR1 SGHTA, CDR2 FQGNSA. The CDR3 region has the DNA TGTGCCAGCAGAACTAGCGGGGGGCCCGTTAGCACAGATACGCAGTATTTT. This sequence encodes CASRTSGGPVSTDTQYF.

The CDR3 sequence: CAISDISGRADETQYF. CDR3 DNA sequence: TGTGCCATCAGCGACATTAGCGGGAGGGCCGATGAGACCCAGTACTTC. This chain uses TRBV10-3 with TRBJ2-5; 11 bases map to TRBD2. Germline loops: CDR1 ENHRY, CDR2 SYGVKD. The J segment lost 5 bases and the V segment lost 6 bases, leaving 11 bases of the junction unmatched. The CDR3 length is 16 residues.

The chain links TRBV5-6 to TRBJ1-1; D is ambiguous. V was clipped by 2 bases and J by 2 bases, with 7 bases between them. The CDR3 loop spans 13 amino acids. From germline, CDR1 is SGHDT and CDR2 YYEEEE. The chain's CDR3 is CASSFGSNTEAFF. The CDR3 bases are TGTGCCAGCAGCTTCGGCAGCAACACTGAAGCTTTCTTT. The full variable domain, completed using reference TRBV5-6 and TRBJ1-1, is DAGVTQSPTHLIKTRGQQVTLRCSPKSGHDTVSWYQQALGQGPQFIFQYYEEEERQRGNFPDRFSGHQFPNYSSELNVNALLLGDSALYLCASSFGSNTEAFFGQGTRLTVV.

The CDR3 region has the DNA TGCGCCAGCAGCCTCGGACTAGCGGGAGTGGGTGAGCAGTTCTTC. This sequence encodes CASSLGLAGVGEQFF. V is TRBV4-1 and J is TRBJ2-1; 13 positions agree with TRBD2. CDR1 MGHRA and CDR2 YSYEKL come from the germline V gene. This CDR3 has 15 residues. The J segment lost 9 bases and the V segment lost 4 bases, leaving 6 bases of the junction unmatched.

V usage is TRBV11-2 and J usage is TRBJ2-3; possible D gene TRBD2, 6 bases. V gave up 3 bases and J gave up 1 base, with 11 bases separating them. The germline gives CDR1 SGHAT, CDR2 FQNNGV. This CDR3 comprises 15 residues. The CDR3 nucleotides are TGTGCCAGCAGCTTCCTAGCGAAAGGCACAGATACGCAGTATTTT. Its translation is CASSFLAKGTDTQYF.

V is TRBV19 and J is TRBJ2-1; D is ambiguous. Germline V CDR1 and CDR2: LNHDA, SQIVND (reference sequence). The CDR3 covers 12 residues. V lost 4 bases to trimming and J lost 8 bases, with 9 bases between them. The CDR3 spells CASSKGLHEQFF. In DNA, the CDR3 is TGTGCCAGTAGTAAGGGCCTCCATGAGCAGTTCTTC.

CDR3 region: CASRARGQFRNTEAFF. Here the CDR3 DNA reads TGTGCCAGCAGAGCGAGGGGGCAGTTCAGGAACACTGAAGCTTTCTTT. The chain has TRBV28 and TRBJ1-1, with TRBD1 matching over 7 bases. The CDR3 is made up of 16 amino acids. Losses at the gene ends were 6 bases for V and 1 base for J; bases not matched to a gene: 11. Germline values: CDR1 MDHEN, CDR2 SYDVKM.

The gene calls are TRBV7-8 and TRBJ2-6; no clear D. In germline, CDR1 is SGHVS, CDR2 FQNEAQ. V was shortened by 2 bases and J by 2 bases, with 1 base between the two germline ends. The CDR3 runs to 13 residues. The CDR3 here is CASSLTGANVLTF. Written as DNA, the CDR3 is TGTGCCAGCAGCTTAACTGGGGCCAACGTCCTGACTTTC.

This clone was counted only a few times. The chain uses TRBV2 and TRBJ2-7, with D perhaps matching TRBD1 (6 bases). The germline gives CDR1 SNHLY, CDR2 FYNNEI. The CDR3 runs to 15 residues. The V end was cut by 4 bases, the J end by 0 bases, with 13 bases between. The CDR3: CASSGGRSSSYEQYF. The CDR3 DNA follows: TGTGCCAGCAGTGGGGGGCGGAGTAGCTCCTACGAGCAGTACTTC. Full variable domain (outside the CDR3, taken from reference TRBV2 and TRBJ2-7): EPEVTQTPSHQVTQMGQEVILRCVPISNHLYFYWYRQILGQKVEFLVSFYNNEISEKSEIFDDQFSVERPDGSNFTLKIRSTKLEDSAMYFCASSGGRSSSYEQYFGPGTRLTVT.

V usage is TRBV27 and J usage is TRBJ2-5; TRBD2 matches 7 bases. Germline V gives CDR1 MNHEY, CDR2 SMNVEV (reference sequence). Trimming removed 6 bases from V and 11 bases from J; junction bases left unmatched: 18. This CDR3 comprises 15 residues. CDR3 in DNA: TGTGCCAGCAGCCCGCGAGGCCCATGGGAGGGAAAGCAGTACTTC. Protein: CASSPRGPWEGKQYF.

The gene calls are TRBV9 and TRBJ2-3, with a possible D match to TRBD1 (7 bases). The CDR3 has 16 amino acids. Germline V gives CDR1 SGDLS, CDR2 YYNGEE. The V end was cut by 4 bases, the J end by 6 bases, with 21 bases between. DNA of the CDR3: TGTGCCAGCAGCACAGGGGTTTCTGTGGGGGGTGATACGCAGTATTTT. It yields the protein CASSTGVSVGGDTQYF.

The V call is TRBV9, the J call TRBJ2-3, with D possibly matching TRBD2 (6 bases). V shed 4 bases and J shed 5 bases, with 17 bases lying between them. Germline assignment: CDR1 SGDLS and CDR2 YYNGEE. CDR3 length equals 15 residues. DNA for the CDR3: TGTGCCAGCAGCATCGGGGACTCCCAGGTAGATACGCAGTATTTT. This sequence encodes CASSIGDSQVDTQYF.

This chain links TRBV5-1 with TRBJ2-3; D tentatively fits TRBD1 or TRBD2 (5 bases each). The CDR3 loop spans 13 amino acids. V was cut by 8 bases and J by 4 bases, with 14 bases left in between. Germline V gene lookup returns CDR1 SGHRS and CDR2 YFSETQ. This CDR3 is CASMARGPDTQYF. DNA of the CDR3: TGCGCCAGTATGGCCCGGGGCCCAGATACGCAGTATTTT.

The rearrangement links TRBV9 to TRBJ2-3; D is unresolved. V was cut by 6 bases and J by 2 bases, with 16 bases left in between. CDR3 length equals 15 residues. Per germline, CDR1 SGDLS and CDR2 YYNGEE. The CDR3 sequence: CASTSTGSPTDTQYF. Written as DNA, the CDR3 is TGTGCCAGCACCTCAACGGGTTCCCCCACAGATACGCAGTATTTT.

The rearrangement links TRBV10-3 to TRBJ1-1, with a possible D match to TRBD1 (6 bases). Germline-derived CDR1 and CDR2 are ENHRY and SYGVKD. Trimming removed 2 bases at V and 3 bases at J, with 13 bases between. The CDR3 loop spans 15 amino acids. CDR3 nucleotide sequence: TGTGCCATCAGTGAGACACACAGGGATTACACTGAAGCTTTCTTT. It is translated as CAISETHRDYTEAFF.

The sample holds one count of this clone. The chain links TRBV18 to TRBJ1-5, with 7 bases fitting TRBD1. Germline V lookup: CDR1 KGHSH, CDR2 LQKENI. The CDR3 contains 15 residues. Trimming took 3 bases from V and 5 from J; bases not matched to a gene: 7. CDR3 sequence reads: CASSPLGGEDQPQHF. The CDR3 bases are TGTGCCAGCTCACCTCTAGGGGGCGAGGATCAGCCCCAGCATTTT.

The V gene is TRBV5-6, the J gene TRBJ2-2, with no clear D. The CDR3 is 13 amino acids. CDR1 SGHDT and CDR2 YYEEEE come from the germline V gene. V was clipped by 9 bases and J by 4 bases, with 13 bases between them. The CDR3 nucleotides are TGTGCCACCCGAGGTCCGACCACCGGGGAGCTGTTTTTT. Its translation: CATRGPTTGELFF.

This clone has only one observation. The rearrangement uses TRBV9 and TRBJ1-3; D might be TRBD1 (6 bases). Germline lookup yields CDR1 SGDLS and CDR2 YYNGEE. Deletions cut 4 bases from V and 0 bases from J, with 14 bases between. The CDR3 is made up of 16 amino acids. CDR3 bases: TGTGCCAGCAGCACGGACAGCCTTCTCTCTGGAAACACCATATATTTT. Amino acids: CASSTDSLLSGNTIYF.

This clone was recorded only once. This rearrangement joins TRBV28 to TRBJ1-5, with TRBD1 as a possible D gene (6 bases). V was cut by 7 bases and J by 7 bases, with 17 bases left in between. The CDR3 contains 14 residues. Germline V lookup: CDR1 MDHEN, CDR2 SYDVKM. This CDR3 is CASNRGLLRQPQHF. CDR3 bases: TGTGCCAGCAATCGGGGGCTCCTTCGGCAGCCCCAGCATTTT.

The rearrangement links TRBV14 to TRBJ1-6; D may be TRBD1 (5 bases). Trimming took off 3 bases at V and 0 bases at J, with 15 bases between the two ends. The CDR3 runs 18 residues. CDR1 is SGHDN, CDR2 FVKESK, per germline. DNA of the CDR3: TGTGCCAGCAGCCATTGGGACGTTAGGAGCTCCTATAATTCACCCCTCCACTTT. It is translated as CASSHWDVRSSYNSPLHF.

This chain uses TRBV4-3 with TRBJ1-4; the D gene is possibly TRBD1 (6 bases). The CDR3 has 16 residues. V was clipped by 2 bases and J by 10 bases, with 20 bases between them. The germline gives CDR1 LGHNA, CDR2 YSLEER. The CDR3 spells CASSQKTGGQRGKLFF. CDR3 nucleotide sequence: TGCGCCAGCAGCCAAAAAACCGGAGGACAGAGGGGAAAACTGTTTTTT.

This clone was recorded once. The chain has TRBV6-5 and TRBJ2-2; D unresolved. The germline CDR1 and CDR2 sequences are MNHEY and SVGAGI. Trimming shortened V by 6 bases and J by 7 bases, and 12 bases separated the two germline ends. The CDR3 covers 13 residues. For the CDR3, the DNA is TGTGCCAGCAGCCTCCGGGCGAGCGGGGAGCTGTTTTTT. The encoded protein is CASSLRASGELFF.

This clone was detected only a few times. CDR3 nucleotide sequence: TGTGCCAGCGTCAGGGGGGCCCAAGAGACCCAGTACTTC. As protein: CASVRGAQETQYF. The chain is built from TRBV2 and TRBJ2-5; D is possibly TRBD1 (7 bases). Per germline, CDR1 SNHLY and CDR2 FYNNEI. V shed 8 bases and J shed 1 base, with 11 bases lying between them. This CDR3 comprises 13 residues.

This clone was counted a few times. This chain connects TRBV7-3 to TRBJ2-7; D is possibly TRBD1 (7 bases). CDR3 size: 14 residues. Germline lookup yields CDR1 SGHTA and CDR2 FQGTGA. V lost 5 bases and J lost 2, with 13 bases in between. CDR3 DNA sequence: TGTGCCAGCAGCCTCCAGGGGGGCCCCTACGAGCAGTACTTC. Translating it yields CASSLQGGPYEQYF.